One T cell receptor (beta chain) is described in this entry. Trimming removed 3 bases from V and 4 bases from J, with 11 bases in between. The CDR3 extends over 14 amino acids. Germline V gives CDR1 MDHEN, CDR2 SYDVKM. The data are from a study of shared clonotypes between healthy human individuals. Across the study: Donors were a couple of women and a few men aged 18 to 49.

Deep-level settings were used for running the assay. Splitting of each subset's genomic DNA was done evenly across several immunoSEQ plates. Generated by immunoSEQ multiplex PCR, the TCRdb table keeps only in-frame clones and is missing some. This table holds about half a million clones, over 70% found once. For unsorted samples, genomic DNA was extracted from around 95 million PBMCs. The origin of this receptor is a woman between 40 and 55 years old in good health. Some clones in this sample may be carry-over from other donors' samples. The rearrangement joins TRBV28 to TRBJ2-3; D may be TRBD1 or TRBD2 (6 bases each). Sequences were obtained from PBMCs. This CDR3 is CASSLGAGPDTQYF. The CDR3 DNA is TGTGCCAGCAGTTTGGGGGCGGGACCAGATACGCAGTATTTT.